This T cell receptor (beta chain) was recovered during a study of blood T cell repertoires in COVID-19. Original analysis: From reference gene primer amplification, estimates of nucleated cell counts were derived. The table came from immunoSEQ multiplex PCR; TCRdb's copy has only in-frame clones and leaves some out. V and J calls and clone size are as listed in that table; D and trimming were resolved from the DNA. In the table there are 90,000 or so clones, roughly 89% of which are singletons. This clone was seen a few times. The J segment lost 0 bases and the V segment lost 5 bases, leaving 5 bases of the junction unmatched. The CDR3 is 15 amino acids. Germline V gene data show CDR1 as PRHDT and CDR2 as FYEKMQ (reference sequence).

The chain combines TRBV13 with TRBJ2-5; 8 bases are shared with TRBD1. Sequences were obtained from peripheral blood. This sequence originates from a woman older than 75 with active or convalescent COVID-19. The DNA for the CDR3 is TGTGCCAGCAGCACCGGACAGGGCGACCAAGAGACCCAGTACTTC. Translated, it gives CASSTGQGDQETQYF.